This TCR beta chain came from a study of blood T cells in healthy people across ages. Germline assignment: CDR1 SGHTA and CDR2 FQGNSA. V lost 3 bases and J lost 2, with 12 bases in between. The CDR3 length is 15 residues. For the second PCR, which ran for roughly 7 to 11 cycles, a sample-barcoded 5' primer and a J-beta primer mix were used. TCRdb reprocessed the 5' RACE reads via MiXCR and lists one record per CDR3 protein. The table records some 760,000 distinct CDR3 sequences, 20% to 30% of them present only once. Caucasian individuals from Russia who were healthy and aged roughly 6 to 95 acted as donors. Each sample used at least 7 million PBMCs. In addition, the sample was reused for a study of T cells of mothers and their children. That report notes: The authors added sample barcodes and 2-4 random nucleotides using the M1S primer of the second PCR.

The V and J genes are TRBV7-2 and TRBJ2-3; D is unclear. This clonotype originated in a boy between 5 and 17 years old in good health. What was sequenced was blood. CDR3 nucleotides: TGTGCCAGCAGCTTGGGCACTACCTACACAGATACGCAGTATTTT. Protein: CASSLGTTYTDTQYF.